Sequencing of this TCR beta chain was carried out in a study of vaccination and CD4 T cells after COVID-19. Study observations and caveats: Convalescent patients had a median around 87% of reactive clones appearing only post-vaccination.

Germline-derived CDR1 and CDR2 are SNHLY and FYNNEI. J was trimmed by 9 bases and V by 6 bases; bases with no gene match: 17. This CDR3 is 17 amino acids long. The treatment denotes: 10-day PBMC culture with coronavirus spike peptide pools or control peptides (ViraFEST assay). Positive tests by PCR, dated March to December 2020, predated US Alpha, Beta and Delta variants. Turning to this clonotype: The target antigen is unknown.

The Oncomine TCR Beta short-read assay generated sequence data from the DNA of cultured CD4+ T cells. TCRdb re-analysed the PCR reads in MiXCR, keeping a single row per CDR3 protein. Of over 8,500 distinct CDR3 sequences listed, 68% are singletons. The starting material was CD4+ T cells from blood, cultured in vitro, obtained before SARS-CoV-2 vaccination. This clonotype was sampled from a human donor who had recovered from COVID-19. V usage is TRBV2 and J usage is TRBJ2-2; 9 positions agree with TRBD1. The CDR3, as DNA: TGTGCCAGCAGGAACCAGACAGGGGGAAACCCGTACCGGGAGCTGTTTTTT. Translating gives CASRNQTGGNPYRELFF.